Reported below is one T cell receptor beta chain. This sample is drawn from a study of blood T cell repertoires in COVID-19. Measured with immunoSEQ multiplex PCR; TCRdb has only the in-frame clones, and not every one. The table shows 150,000 to 200,000 clones, with about four fifths occurring only once. CDR3 length: 14 residues. Germline V gives CDR1 MNHEY, CDR2 SMNVEV (reference sequence). Trimming cost V 5 bases and J 3 bases, with 11 bases left between them. This receptor was obtained from a woman aged 40 to 55 with COVID-19, enrolled during active disease. The chain combines TRBV27 with TRBJ1-5, with a weak D call TRBD1 (6 bases). Sequenced sample: peripheral blood. This CDR3 reads CASSLDRYNQPQHF. Here the CDR3 DNA reads TGTGCCAGCAGTCTGGACAGATACAATCAGCCCCAGCATTTT.